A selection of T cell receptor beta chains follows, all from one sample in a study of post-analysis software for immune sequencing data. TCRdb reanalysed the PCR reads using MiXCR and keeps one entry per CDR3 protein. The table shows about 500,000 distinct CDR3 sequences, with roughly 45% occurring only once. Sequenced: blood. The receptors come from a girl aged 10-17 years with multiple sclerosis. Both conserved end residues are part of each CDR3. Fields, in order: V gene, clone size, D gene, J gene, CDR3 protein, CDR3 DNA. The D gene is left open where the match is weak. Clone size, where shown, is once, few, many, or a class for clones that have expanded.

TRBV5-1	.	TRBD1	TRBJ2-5	CASSRQGAGETQYF	TGCGCCAGCAGCCGACAGGGGGCAGGGGAGACCCAGTACTTC
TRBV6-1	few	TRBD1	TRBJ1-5	CASSVGQGFSNQPQHF	TGTGCCAGCAGCGTCGGACAGGGGTTTAGCAATCAGCCCCAGCATTTT
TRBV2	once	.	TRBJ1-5	CASSGGAGRRQPQHF	TGTGCCAGCAGCGGAGGGGCGGGGCGACGGCAGCCCCAGCATTTT
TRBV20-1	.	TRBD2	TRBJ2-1	CSASGLAGVRGEEQFF	TGCAGTGCCTCGGGACTAGCGGGAGTGAGAGGAGAAGAGCAGTTCTTC
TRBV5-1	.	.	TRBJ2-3	CASTASTDTQYF	TGCGCCAGCACCGCTAGCACAGATACGCAGTATTTT
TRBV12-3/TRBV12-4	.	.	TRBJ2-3	CASSFRGAPETDTQYF	TGTGCCAGCAGCTTTAGAGGGGCACCTGAGACAGATACGCAGTATTTT
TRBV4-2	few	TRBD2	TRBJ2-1	CASSAGRGEGKNEQFF	TGTGCCAGCAGCGCGGGGCGGGGGGAGGGCAAGAATGAGCAGTTCTTC
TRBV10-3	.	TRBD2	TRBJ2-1	CAISAGGRDQGEQFF	TGTGCCATCAGCGCGGGAGGGCGGGATCAGGGTGAGCAGTTCTTC
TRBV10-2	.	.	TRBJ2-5	CASSELLPEETQYF	TGCGCCAGCAGTGAGCTCCTTCCGGAGGAGACCCAGTACTTC
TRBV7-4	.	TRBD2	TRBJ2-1	CASSTATPRGAKDEQFF	TGTGCCAGCAGCACGGCCACCCCGCGGGGGGCAAAGGATGAGCAGTTCTTC
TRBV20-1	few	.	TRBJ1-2	CSAWVGRGGGYTF	TGCAGTGCGTGGGTCGGCAGGGGCGGAGGCTACACCTTC
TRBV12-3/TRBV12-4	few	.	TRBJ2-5	CASSARGDQETQYF	TGTGCCAGCAGTGCGAGGGGGGATCAAGAGACCCAGTACTTC
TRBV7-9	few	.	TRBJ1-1	CASSLADRQDLEAFF	TGTGCCAGCAGCTTAGCCGACCGGCAGGATCTTGAAGCTTTCTTT
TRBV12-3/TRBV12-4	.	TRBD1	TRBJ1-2	CASTSSGGHGYTF	TGTGCCAGCACCTCCTCAGGGGGGCATGGCTACACCTTC
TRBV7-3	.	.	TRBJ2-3	CASSLGGGITSTDTQYF	TGTGCCAGCAGCTTAGGAGGCGGGATCACTAGCACAGATACGCAGTATTTT
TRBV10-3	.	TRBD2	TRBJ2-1	CATSGLAGGGVLGEQFF	TGTGCCACTAGCGGCCTAGCGGGAGGGGGGGTCTTGGGTGAGCAGTTCTTC
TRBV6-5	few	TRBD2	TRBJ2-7	CASSYGGLAGVYEQYF	TGTGCCAGCAGTTATGGCGGACTAGCGGGAGTCTACGAGCAGTACTTC
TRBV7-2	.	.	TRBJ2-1	CASSFEGLNEQFF	TGTGCCAGCAGCTTTGAGGGTCTCAATGAGCAGTTCTTC
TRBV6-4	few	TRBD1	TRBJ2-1	CASSDEGQGFNEQFF	TGTGCCAGCAGTGACGAGGGACAGGGGTTCAATGAGCAGTTCTTC
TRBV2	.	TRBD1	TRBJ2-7	CASVLDRTYEQYF	TGTGCCAGCGTGTTGGACAGGACCTACGAGCAGTACTTC
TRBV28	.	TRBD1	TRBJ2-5	CASSFEGQGLQETQYF	TGTGCCAGCAGTTTTGAGGGACAGGGGTTGCAAGAGACCCAGTACTTC
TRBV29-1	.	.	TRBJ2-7	CSVLDTHSYEQYF	TGCAGCGTTCTTGACACCCACTCCTACGAGCAGTACTTC
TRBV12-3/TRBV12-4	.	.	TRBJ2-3	CAISEGSSADTQYF	TGTGCCATCTCGGAGGGATCGAGCGCAGATACGCAGTATTTT
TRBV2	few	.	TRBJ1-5	CASSDRGNQPQHF	TGTGCCAGCTCCGACAGAGGCAATCAGCCCCAGCATTTT
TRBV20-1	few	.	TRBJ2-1	CSASSHGDNEQFF	TGCAGTGCTAGTAGCCACGGGGACAATGAGCAGTTCTTC
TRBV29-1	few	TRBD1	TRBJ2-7	CSVVHTPGQGPYEQYF	TGCAGCGTTGTCCATACCCCGGGACAGGGACCCTACGAGCAGTACTTC
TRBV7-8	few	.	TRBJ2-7	CASSHREATYEQYF	TGTGCCAGCAGTCACAGGGAGGCCACGTACGAGCAGTACTTC
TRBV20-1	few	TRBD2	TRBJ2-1	CSARVPGEAAGVWSEQFF	TGCAGTGCTAGAGTACCGGGAGAAGCAGCGGGGGTTTGGAGTGAGCAGTTCTTC